This TCR beta chain was sequenced for a study of shared clonotypes between healthy human individuals. The overall study: A couple of women and a few men aged 18 to 49 made up the donors. Each donor had three CD4 naive, three CD4 memory, two CD8 naive and one CD8 memory plate. Broader study findings: Investigators collected only blood, and repertoires in tissues likely differ.

Data came from immunoSEQ multiplex PCR; TCRdb stores just in-frame clones and leaves some out. The data show 2 million to 2.5 million clones, with 93% seen just once and 0.35% to 0.5% held by the top ten. The J segment lost 2 bases and the V segment lost 4 bases, leaving 5 bases of the junction unmatched. This CDR3 has 16 amino acids. Germline V lookup: CDR1 SGHRS, CDR2 YFSETQ. Turning to this clone: What it recognizes is unknown.

The TCR comes from a man younger than 30 in good health. Some clones in this sample may be carry-over from other donors' samples. The rearrangement joins TRBV5-1 to TRBJ2-6; 8 nucleotides align to TRBD1. The sample was naive CD4+ T cells from PBMCs. Noted subset: CD45RA+ positively selected. The CDR3 is CASSQQGGAGANVLTF. CDR3 DNA sequence: TGCGCCAGCAGCCAACAGGGGGGCGCTGGGGCCAACGTCCTGACTTTC.